A single sample gave rise to the 12 T cell receptor beta chains below, sequenced in a study of blood T cells in healthy people across ages. With a J-beta primer mix and a sample-barcoded 5' primer, a second PCR ran about 7 to 12 cycles. TCRdb passed the 5' RACE reads through MiXCR, listing each CDR3 protein once. The sample yields hundreds of thousands of distinct CDR3 sequences, 58% seen once. Sequencing used blood. Receptor source: a young man in good health.

This chain joins TRBV27 and TRBJ2-1, with 8 bases matching TRBD2. Germline CDR1 MNHEY, CDR2 SMNVEV (reference sequence). The J segment lost 5 bases and the V segment lost 5 bases, leaving 11 bases of the junction unmatched. The CDR3 runs 16 residues. CDR3 sequence (DNA): TGTGCCAGCAGTCTCAGAGGGGAGCGGGAGCACAATGAGCAGTTCTTC. Translated: CASSLRGEREHNEQFF.

This sequence joins TRBV7-2 and TRBJ2-5; maybe TRBD2 (6 bases). Germline V gene sequence: CDR1 SGHTA, CDR2 FQGNSA. The CDR3 consists of 16 residues. V lost 4 bases and J lost 2, with 17 bases in between. CDR3 nucleotide sequence: TGTGCCAGCAGCTATACCATGAACGGGGGACAAGAGACCCAGTACTTC. Protein product: CASSYTMNGGQETQYF. Full variable domain (rest looked up from reference TRBV7-2 and TRBJ2-5): GAGVSQSPSNKVTEKGKDVELRCDPISGHTALYWYRQSLGQGLEFLIYFQGNSAPDKSGLPSDRFSAERTGGSVSTLTIQRTQQEDSAVYLCASSYTMNGGQETQYFGPGTRLLVL.

A single count supports this clonotype. V and J are TRBV6-2 or TRBV6-3 and TRBJ2-3; TRBD1 aligns across 8 bases. This CDR3 is 14 amino acids long. CDR1 and CDR2 (germline): MNHEY, SVGEGT. The V segment lost 5 bases and the J segment 4 bases; nucleotides outside the gene matches: 5. CDR3 protein: CASSHGQGSDTQYF. CDR3 coding DNA: TGTGCCAGCAGTCACGGACAGGGATCAGATACGCAGTATTTT.

V is TRBV10-3 and J is TRBJ2-2; D perhaps matches TRBD2 (5 bases). This CDR3 is 14 amino acids long. V was cut by 6 bases and J by 0 bases, with 8 bases left in between. Germline loops: CDR1 ENHRY, CDR2 SYGVKD. The chain's CDR3 is CAIRAAANTGELFF. The CDR3 region has the DNA TGTGCCATCAGAGCAGCGGCGAACACCGGGGAGCTGTTTTTT.

The chain links TRBV4-1 to TRBJ2-1; D perhaps matches TRBD1 (5 bases). The CDR3 has 15 amino acids. The germline V gene has CDR1 MGHRA and CDR2 YSYEKL. The V end was cut by 6 bases, the J end by 2 bases, with 14 bases between. The DNA of the CDR3 is TGCGCCAGCAGTGCATCCCAAGGGGCCTACAATGAGCAGTTCTTC. Amino acid sequence: CASSASQGAYNEQFF.

This clonotype came up a few times. V is TRBV5-1 and J is TRBJ2-6, with 9 bases identical to TRBD1. V lost 0 bases and J lost 0; bases outside the gene matches: 4. CDR3 length equals 18 residues. CDR1 is SGHRS, CDR2 YFSETQ, per germline. CDR3 in DNA: TGCGCCAGCAGCTTGGGGACAGGGGACCGCTCTGGGGCCAACGTCCTGACTTTC. This codes for CASSLGTGDRSGANVLTF.

This CDR3 is CASSSRGGSTEAFF. The CDR3 bases are TGTGCCAGCAGCTCCAGGGGTGGGAGCACTGAAGCTTTCTTT. The rearrangement uses TRBV7-9 and TRBJ1-1; maybe TRBD1 (6 bases). Germline CDR1 SEHNR, CDR2 FQNEAQ (reference sequence). With 4 bases removed from V and 4 bases from J, the gap between germline ends came to 13 bases. CDR3 size: 14 residues.

This clonotype appeared once. The chain couples TRBV6-1 to TRBJ2-3; tentative D call: TRBD1 (6 bases). CDR1 is MNHNS, CDR2 SASEGT, per germline. With 2 bases removed from V and 6 bases from J, the gap between germline ends came to 9 bases. The CDR3 contains 13 residues. CDR3 loop: CASSEMRGDTQYF. In nucleotides, the CDR3 is TGTGCCAGCAGTGAAATGAGGGGGGATACGCAGTATTTT.

This clonotype was counted between two and nine times. The chain recombines TRBV28 with TRBJ2-5; perhaps TRBD1 as D (6 bases). In germline, CDR1 is MDHEN, CDR2 SYDVKM. The ends were cut back, 6 bases at V and 0 bases at J, with 11 bases in the middle. This CDR3 is built from 14 residues. This CDR3 is CASSLTGNQETQYF. The CDR3 DNA sequence: TGTGCCAGCAGCCTCACAGGGAACCAAGAGACCCAGTACTTC.

J is TRBJ2-5 and V is TRBV28, with D perhaps TRBD2 (6 bases). The DNA end favors TRBJ2-7, so the J call may be wrong. This CDR3 comprises 15 residues. Per germline, CDR1 MDHEN and CDR2 SYDVKM. The chain's CDR3 is CASSPGVGGRYEQYF. The CDR3 DNA reads TGTGCCAGCAGTCCCGGTGTTGGGGGGAGGTACGAGCAGTACTTC.

This sequence joins TRBV10-3 and TRBJ2-5; D perhaps matches TRBD2 (5 bases). Trimming shortened V by 0 bases and J by 2 bases, and 10 bases separated the two germline ends. In germline, CDR1 is ENHRY, CDR2 SYGVKD. The CDR3 is made up of 15 amino acids. CDR3 loop: CAISESDGGQETQYF. CDR3 DNA: TGTGCCATCAGTGAGTCGGACGGAGGACAAGAGACCCAGTACTTC.

This clonotype was counted once. The chain employs TRBV7-2 and TRBJ2-5; possibly TRBD2 for D (6 bases). CDR3 length: 14 amino acids. In germline, CDR1 is SGHTA, CDR2 FQGNSA. V lost 2 bases, J lost 11 bases, and 18 bases lay in between. CDR3 bases: TGTGCCAGCAGCTTAAAGGCGGGATACAATGAGCAGTACTTC. Protein product: CASSLKAGYNEQYF.